Each of the 23 T cell receptor beta chains below was sequenced from the same sample in a study of T cells in Graves' hyperthyroidism and ophthalmopathy. What was amplified from RNA transcripts were TCR beta CDR3 regions. First-round RT-PCR of the TCR CDR3 relied on the HTBI primer set. TCRdb re-analysed the multiplex PCR reads in MiXCR, keeping a single row per CDR3 protein. This table holds fewer than 350,000 distinct CDR3 sequences, roughly a fifth found once. Sequencing used blood. These receptor sequences come from a man aged 45-60 years with Graves' ophthalmopathy.

A few counts support this clonotype. The chain joins TRBV11-2 to TRBJ2-7; a possible D gene is TRBD1 (6 bases). CDR3 size: 15 residues. Per germline, CDR1 SGHAT and CDR2 FQNNGV. Trimming left V 6 bases short and J 1 base short, with 16 bases between. CDR3 nucleotide sequence: TGTGCCAGCAGTGCATCAGGGGTCTGGTCCTACGAGCAGTACTTC. Protein sequence: CASSASGVWSYEQYF.

This clonotype has a handful of counts. This chain's CDR3 is CASSAGLAVYEQYF. The CDR3 bases are TGTGCCAGCAGTGCGGGACTAGCGGTTTACGAGCAGTACTTC. This chain connects TRBV6-1 to TRBJ2-7; 11 bases are a match to TRBD2. Germline-derived CDR1 and CDR2 are MNHNS and SASEGT. The V segment lost 4 bases and the J segment 4 bases; nucleotides outside the gene matches: 3. The CDR3 covers 14 residues.

This clonotype was seen ten or more times. The rearrangement links TRBV11-1 to TRBJ1-1; D is possibly TRBD1 (5 bases). Trimming took off 2 bases at V and 5 bases at J, with 9 bases between the two ends. The CDR3 totals 13 residues. Germline CDR1 SGHAT, CDR2 FQDESV (reference sequence). In nucleotides, the CDR3 is TGTGCCAGCAGCTTATTCGGGGGGACTGAAGCTTTCTTT. It translates to CASSLFGGTEAFF.

This clonotype was counted a single time. The chain uses TRBV13 and TRBJ1-3, with D perhaps matching TRBD1 (5 bases). The CDR3 length is 15 residues. V dropped 5 bases and J dropped 2 bases, with 13 bases sitting between them. Germline V gene sequence: CDR1 PRHDT, CDR2 FYEKMQ (reference sequence). The CDR3, as DNA: TGTGCCAGCAGCCCGGGGGGGAGGCCTGGAAACACCATATATTTT. Amino acid sequence: CASSPGGRPGNTIYF. Filled out from reference TRBV13 and TRBJ1-3, the complete variable domain reads AAGVIQSPRHLIKEKRETATLKCYPIPRHDTVYWYQQGPGQDPQFLISFYEKMQSDKGSIPDRFSAQQFSDYHSELNMSSLELGDSALYFCASSPGGRPGNTIYFGEGSWLTVV.

The chain uses TRBV19 and TRBJ1-1; D is unresolved. This CDR3 is 12 amino acids long. Between the trimmed V and J ends, which lost 9 bases and 2 bases, there was a span of 10 bases. Per germline, CDR1 LNHDA and CDR2 SQIVND (reference sequence). The CDR3 loop reads CARCTQNTEAFF. The CDR3 DNA reads TGTGCCAGATGCACCCAAAACACTGAAGCTTTCTTT.

The sample holds many counts of this clonotype. The chain has TRBV18 and TRBJ1-6; 12 nucleotides agree with TRBD1. V was clipped by 3 bases and J by 8 bases; unmatched bases: 8. CDR3 length: 17 residues. CDR1 is KGHSH, CDR2 LQKENI, per germline. The DNA of the CDR3 is TGTGCCAGCTCACCTGGGGGGACAGGGGGCCCGGATTCACCCCTCCACTTT. Residues: CASSPGGTGGPDSPLHF.

Worth noting for this clonotype: Given a much more abundant clone one base away, this may be a read error. The CDR3 does not end in the conserved phenylalanine or tryptophan, so this is likely a read error. This chain uses TRBV27 with TRBJ1-5; TRBD1 might be the D (6 bases). Trimming removed 5 bases from V and 3 bases from J, with 11 bases in between. From germline, CDR1 is MNHEY and CDR2 SMNVEV (reference sequence). The CDR3 is made up of 14 amino acids. CDR3: CASSPTGYNQPQHL. CDR3 sequence (DNA): TGTGCCAGCAGTCCGACAGGCTACAATCAGCCCCAGCATCTT.

The chain combines TRBV28 with TRBJ1-1, with a weak D call TRBD1 (6 bases). The CDR3 is 14 residues long. V was pared by 1 base and J by 3 bases, with 9 bases between. Germline CDR1 MDHEN, CDR2 SYDVKM. CDR3 residues: CASSLSRGYTEAFF. The CDR3 nucleotides read TGTGCCAGCAGTTTATCCAGGGGCTACACTGAAGCTTTCTTT.

This clonotype was seen repeatedly, ten times or more. V usage is TRBV11-1 and J usage is TRBJ2-1, with D maybe TRBD2 (5 bases). Trimming shortened V by 3 bases and J by 15 bases, and 15 bases separated the two germline ends. Germline V CDR1 and CDR2: SGHAT, FQDESV (reference sequence). There are 12 residues in the CDR3. In DNA form, the CDR3 reads TGTGCCAGCAGCTTTCCCGGGATGATCGGGTTCTTC. This encodes CASSFPGMIGFF. The full variable domain, in which reference TRBV11-1 and TRBJ2-1 provide the parts outside the CDR3, is EAEVAQSPRYKITEKSQAVAFWCDPISGHATLYWYRQILGQGPELLVQFQDESVVDDSQLPKDRFSAERLKGVDSTLKIQPAELGDSAMYLCASSFPGMIGFFGPGTRLTVL.

In this sample, this clonotype turned up a few times. The chain uses TRBV5-6 and TRBJ2-3, with TRBD2 matching over 7 bases. V lost 1 base and J lost 0; bases outside the gene matches: 5. Germline CDR1 and CDR2: SGHDT and YYEEEE. CDR3 length: 16 amino acids. This CDR3 is CASSLLSGMSTDTQYF. DNA for the CDR3: TGTGCCAGCAGCTTGTTGAGCGGGATGAGCACAGATACGCAGTATTTT.

This clonotype was counted between two and nine times. The V and J genes are TRBV18 and TRBJ2-2; tentatively, D is TRBD1 (6 bases). The CDR3 is 15 residues long. Germline CDR1 reads KGHSH; CDR2 reads LQKENI. V lost 5 bases, J lost 4 bases, and 14 bases lay in between. As DNA, the CDR3 is TGTGCCAGCTCAGCACAGGGTAGTTCCACCGGGGAGCTGTTTTTT. Its protein is CASSAQGSSTGELFF.

V usage is TRBV6-2 or TRBV6-3 and J usage is TRBJ2-1; 9 positions match TRBD1. This CDR3 contains 12 residues. Germline CDR1 MNHEY, CDR2 SVGEGT. Trimming cost V 5 bases and J 14 bases; bases outside gene matches: 7. This CDR3 reads CASSPGTGMKFF. CDR3 coding DNA: TGTGCCAGCAGTCCCGGGACAGGGATGAAGTTCTTC.

This clonotype was recorded many times. V gene TRBV7-8 combines with J gene TRBJ1-1, with D tentatively TRBD1 (5 bases). Germline values: CDR1 SGHVS, CDR2 FQNEAQ. This CDR3 spans 15 amino acids. Trimming removed 5 bases from V and 2 bases from J, with 15 bases in between. CDR3 nucleotides: TGTGCCAGCAGCCCTAGGGAGGGACCCAACACTGAAGCTTTCTTT. It yields the protein CASSPREGPNTEAFF.

V is TRBV19 and J is TRBJ2-6, with D unclear. Trimming cost V 6 bases and J 0 bases, with 15 bases left between them. Per the germline V gene, CDR1 is LNHDA and CDR2 is SQIVND (reference sequence). The CDR3 is 17 residues long. The CDR3 DNA is TGTGCCAGTAGCTCGAATCGACGGACCTCTGGGGCCAACGTCCTGACTTTC. This encodes CASSSNRRTSGANVLTF.

This clonotype was seen many times. The CDR3 here is CASSPAHTTRGNGYTF. The CDR3 DNA sequence: TGTGCCAGCAGTCCCGCTCACACAACTCGGGGTAATGGCTACACCTTC. This chain links TRBV28 with TRBJ1-2; D gene ambiguous. The germline CDR1 and CDR2 sequences are MDHEN and SYDVKM. Trimming cost V 5 bases and J 6 bases, with 22 bases left between them. The CDR3 extends over 16 amino acids.

In its sample, this clonotype was seen many times. The chain recombines TRBV20-1 with TRBJ1-1; no definite D call. The CDR3 sequence is 14 residues long. The V and J ends lost 3 bases and 0 bases respectively, with 11 bases between them. Germline loops: CDR1 DFQATT, CDR2 SNEGSKA (reference sequence). CDR3 nucleotides: TGCAGTGCTAGCCCCCGGATCTTGAACACTGAAGCTTTCTTT. Translating gives CSASPRILNTEAFF.

The rearrangement uses TRBV4-1 and TRBJ2-7, with 9 positions matching TRBD2. CDR1 and CDR2 from the germline V gene are MGHRA and YSYEKL. Germline trimming cut 3 bases from V and 6 bases from J; bases unmatched to any gene: 9. CDR3 length: 15 amino acids. This chain's CDR3 is CASSQNSGSGLEQYF. DNA for the CDR3: TGCGCCAGCAGCCAGAATAGCGGGAGCGGCCTCGAGCAGTACTTC.

This clonotype was detected only a few times. A much larger clone differs from this one at a single base, so this may be a read error. This chain connects TRBV28 to TRBJ1-6; 9 bases agree with TRBD1. This CDR3 contains 15 residues. The germline V gene has CDR1 MDHEN and CDR2 SYDVKM. V shed 10 bases, J shed 15 bases, and the junction held 19 bases outside the gene matches. CDR3 in DNA: TGTGCCATACAGGGGGGACAGGGCATGAGAAGGGTCCTCCACTTT. Translation: CAIQGGQGMRRVLHF.

Remarks on this clonotype: Its ends do not fully match the called genes, so a read error is possible. The chain uses TRBV7-8 and TRBJ1-5, with TRBD1 matching 7 bases. The CDR3 length is 16 residues. CDR1 and CDR2 from the germline V gene are SGHVS and FQNEAQ. The CDR3 is CASSLASGGANQPQHF. The CDR3, as DNA: TGCGCCAGCAGCTTAGCGTCAGGGGGTGCTAATCAGCCCCAGCATTTT.

The V call is TRBV20-1, the J call TRBJ2-7; 11 bases map to TRBD2. Per germline, CDR1 DFQATT and CDR2 SNEGSKA (reference sequence). The V and J ends lost 2 bases and 2 bases, in that order; junction bases with no gene match: 2. CDR3 length: 14 residues. This CDR3 reads CSARWTSGPYEQYF. The CDR3 DNA sequence: TGCAGTGCTAGATGGACTAGCGGGCCCTACGAGCAGTACTTC.

This clonotype turned up a few times. The chain employs TRBV28 and TRBJ1-1, with D tentatively TRBD1 (5 bases). The CDR3 consists of 15 residues. CDR1 and CDR2 from the germline V gene are MDHEN and SYDVKM. Trimming removed 3 bases from V and 5 bases from J, with 16 bases in between. The CDR3 region is CASSFGGRGTTEAFF. The CDR3 nucleotides are TGTGCCAGCAGTTTCGGGGGGAGGGGAACTACTGAAGCTTTCTTT.

This clonotype was counted a few times. The chain links TRBV3-1 to TRBJ1-6; D gene ambiguous. Germline V gives CDR1 LGHDT, CDR2 YNNKEL (reference sequence). CDR3 length: 16 residues. The V end was cut by 6 bases, the J end by 0 bases, with 12 bases between. CDR3 residues: CASSLGGSSYNSPLHF. CDR3 DNA sequence: TGTGCCAGCAGTCTTGGAGGGAGCTCCTATAATTCACCCCTCCACTTT.

In its sample, this clonotype was seen many times. V and J are TRBV20-1 and TRBJ2-1, with D possibly being TRBD1 (5 bases). V lost 1 base to trimming and J lost 8 bases, with 18 bases between them. This CDR3 has 15 amino acids. Germline lookup yields CDR1 DFQATT and CDR2 SNEGSKA (reference sequence). The CDR3 region has the DNA TGCAGTGCTAGAGTGGGGCCCTACGGCAGGGATGAGCAGTTCTTC. Its protein is CSARVGPYGRDEQFF.